Below, 6 T cell receptor beta chains from the same sample are listed, as sequenced in a study of early T cells in non-severe SARS-CoV-2 infection. In TCRdb, the 5' RACE reads were re-called with MiXCR into one record per CDR3 protein. The sample comprises 55,000 to 65,000 distinct CDR3 sequences, around 12% of which are singletons, and around 4.6% rests with the top ten. The specimen sequenced was whole blood. These receptors all come from an adult who was a healthcare worker with PCR-confirmed SARS-CoV-2 infection or an uninfected control (not recorded which).

This clonotype was seen at least ten times. The genes are TRBV12-3 or TRBV12-4 and TRBJ1-3; 7 nucleotides align to TRBD1. CDR3 length equals 18 residues. The V segment lost 5 bases and the J segment 2 bases; nucleotides outside the gene matches: 15. The CDR3 bases are TGTGCCAGCAGTCGGTTCGGCAGGGGGATTGGTACTGGAAACACCATATATTTT. Its protein is CASSRFGRGIGTGNTIYF.

This clonotype was seen only a few times. The gene calls are TRBV6-6 and TRBJ1-1; D is perhaps TRBD1 (6 bases). V was pared by 6 bases and J by 11 bases, with 13 bases between. Per germline, CDR1 MNHNY and CDR2 SVGAGI (reference sequence). The CDR3 sequence is 11 residues long. The CDR3 DNA reads TGTGCCAGCAGCCGGGAGGGGGTCGCTTTCTTT. It translates to CASSREGVAFF.

The chain uses TRBV18 and TRBJ1-1; no definite D call. V was shortened by 1 base and J by 10 bases, with 16 bases between the two germline ends. CDR1 and CDR2 from the germline V gene are KGHSH and LQKENI. CDR3 length equals 14 residues. As DNA, the CDR3 is TGTGCCAGCTCACCACAGGACCCGCTCCTTGGAGCTTTCTTT. Amino acids: CASSPQDPLLGAFF.

This clonotype was observed once. The chain links TRBV5-6 to TRBJ2-4; 9 bases agree with TRBD2. In germline, CDR1 is SGHDT, CDR2 YYEEEE. The trim removed 4 bases at V and 7 bases at J, leaving 15 bases unmatched. The CDR3 length is 17 residues. The CDR3 spells CASSTDPLLAGWNIQYF. The CDR3 nucleotides are TGTGCCAGCAGCACCGACCCGCTGCTAGCGGGATGGAACATTCAGTACTTC.

CDR3 sequence (DNA): TGTGCCAGCAGGGCCGGACAGGGTGGGACTGAAGCTTTCTTT. Translation: CASRAGQGGTEAFF. The chain uses TRBV2 and TRBJ1-1; TRBD1 aligns across 8 bases. Germline V gene data show CDR1 as SNHLY and CDR2 as FYNNEI. This CDR3 contains 14 residues. V gave up 6 bases and J gave up 5 bases; unmatched junction bases: 8.

Regarding this clonotype: A read error may account for a junction end that differs from germline. This chain joins TRBV27 and TRBJ2-7; 12 nucleotides match TRBD2. CDR1 is MNHEY and CDR2 is SMNVEV in the germline V gene (reference sequence). The CDR3 length is 13 residues. Here the CDR3 reads CASSSGRAYEQHF. In DNA form, the CDR3 reads TGTGCCAGCTCTAGCGGGAGGGCCTACGAGCAGCACTTC.